This paragraph covers one T cell receptor beta chain sequence. These data originate in a study of blood T cell repertoires in COVID-19. Turning to the study itself: The United States, Italy and Spain supplied acute and convalescent COVID-19 samples.

Profiling relied on immunoSEQ multiplex PCR, and the TCRdb table lists in-frame clones only, not all of them. The sample has roughly 400,000 clones; roughly nine tenths are singletons. The source material was PBMCs or T cells enriched from blood (not recorded which). The origin of this receptor is a man aged 30-40 years who had recovered from COVID-19.

The CDR3 DNA reads as TGCGCCAGCCGGGGAGGTAATTCACCCCTCCACTTT. This gives the protein CASRGGNSPLHF. The chain links TRBV5-1 to TRBJ1-6, with D uncertain. V dropped 7 bases and J dropped 6 bases, with 8 bases sitting between them. Germline-derived CDR1 and CDR2 are SGHRS and YFSETQ. The length of the CDR3 is 12 residues.